The present TCR beta chain was sequenced within a study of cytomegalovirus exposure and HLA in healthy donors. General observations from the study: In a later analysis, parvovirus B19, influenza, CMV and Epstein-Barr virus appeared linked to several top co-occurrence clusters.

As for this clone: Its antigen is as yet unknown.

Researchers ran the PCR with 60 Vbeta and 13 Jbeta primers. Produced via immunoSEQ multiplex PCR; TCRdb's table is partial and in-frame only. Among approximately 200,000 clones listed, around 76% were seen once. This TCR came from a man aged 25-45 years in good health and CMV-seronegative. Source material: PBMCs.

CDR3: CASSAGDSLRVYEQYF. CDR3 nucleotides: TGTGCCAGTAGCGCCGGGGACAGCCTGAGGGTCTACGAGCAGTACTTC. The V gene is TRBV19, the J gene TRBJ2-7, with 7 positions matching TRBD1. Germline V CDR1 and CDR2: LNHDA, SQIVND (reference sequence). The CDR3 has 16 residues. Losses at the gene ends were 6 bases for V and 3 bases for J; bases not matched to a gene: 14.